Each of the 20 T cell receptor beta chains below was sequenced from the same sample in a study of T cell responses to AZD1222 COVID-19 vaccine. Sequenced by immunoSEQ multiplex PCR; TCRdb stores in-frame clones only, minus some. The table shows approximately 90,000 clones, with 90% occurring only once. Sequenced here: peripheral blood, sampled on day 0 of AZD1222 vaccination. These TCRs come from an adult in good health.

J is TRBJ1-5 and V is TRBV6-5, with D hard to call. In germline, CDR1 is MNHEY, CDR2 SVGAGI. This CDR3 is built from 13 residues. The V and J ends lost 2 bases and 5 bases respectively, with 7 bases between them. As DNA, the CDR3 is TGTGCCAGCAGTTACGGGCCCCATCAGCCCCAGCATTTT. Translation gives CASSYGPHQPQHF.

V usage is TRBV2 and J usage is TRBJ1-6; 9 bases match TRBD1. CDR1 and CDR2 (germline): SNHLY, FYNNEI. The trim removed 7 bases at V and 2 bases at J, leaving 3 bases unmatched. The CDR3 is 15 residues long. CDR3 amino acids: CASTTGGTYNSPLHF. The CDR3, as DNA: TGTGCCAGCACGACAGGGGGGACCTATAATTCACCCCTCCACTTT. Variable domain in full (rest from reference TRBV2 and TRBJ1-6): EPEVTQTPSHQVTQMGQEVILRCVPISNHLYFYWYRQILGQKVEFLVSFYNNEISEKSEIFDDQFSVERPDGSNFTLKIRSTKLEDSAMYFCASTTGGTYNSPLHFGNGTRLTVT.

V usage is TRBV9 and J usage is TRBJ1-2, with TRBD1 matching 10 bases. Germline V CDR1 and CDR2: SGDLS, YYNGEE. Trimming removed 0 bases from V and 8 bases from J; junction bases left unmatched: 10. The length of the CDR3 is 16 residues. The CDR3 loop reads CASSVEEDRGYGGYTF. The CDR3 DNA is TGTGCCAGCAGCGTAGAGGAGGACAGGGGGTACGGAGGCTACACCTTC.

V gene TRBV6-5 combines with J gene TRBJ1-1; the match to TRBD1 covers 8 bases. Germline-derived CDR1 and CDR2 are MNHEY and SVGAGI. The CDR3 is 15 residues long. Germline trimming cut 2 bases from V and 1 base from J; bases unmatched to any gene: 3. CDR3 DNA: TGTGCCAGCAGTTACAGGACAGGGAGGAACACTGAAGCTTTCTTT. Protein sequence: CASSYRTGRNTEAFF.

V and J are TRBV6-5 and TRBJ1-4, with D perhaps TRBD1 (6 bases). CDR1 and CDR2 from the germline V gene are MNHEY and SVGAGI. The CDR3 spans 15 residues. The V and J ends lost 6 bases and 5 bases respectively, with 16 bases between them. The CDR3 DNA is TGTGCCAGCAGAAGGACAGAGAATACCAATGAAAAACTGTTTTTT. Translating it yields CASRRTENTNEKLFF.

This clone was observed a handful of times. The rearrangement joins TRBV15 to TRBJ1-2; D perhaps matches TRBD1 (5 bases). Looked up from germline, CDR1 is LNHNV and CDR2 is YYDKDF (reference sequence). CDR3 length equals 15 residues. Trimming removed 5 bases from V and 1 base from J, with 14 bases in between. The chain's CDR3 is CATSGRDRLNYGYTF. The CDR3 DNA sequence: TGTGCCACCAGCGGCCGGGACCGACTTAACTATGGCTACACCTTC. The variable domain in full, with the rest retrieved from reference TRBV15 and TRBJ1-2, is DAMVIQNPRYQVTQFGKPVTLSCSQTLNHNVMYWYQQKSSQAPKLLFHYYDKDFNNEADTPDNFQSRRPNTSFCFLDIRSPGLGDTAMYLCATSGRDRLNYGYTFGSGTRLTVV.

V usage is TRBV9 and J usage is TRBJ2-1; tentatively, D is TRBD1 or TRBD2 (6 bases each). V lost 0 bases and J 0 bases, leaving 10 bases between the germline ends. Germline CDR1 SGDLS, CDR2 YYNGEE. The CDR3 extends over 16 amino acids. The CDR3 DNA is TGTGCCAGCAGCGTAGACGGGGGCCGCTCCTACAATGAGCAGTTCTTC. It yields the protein CASSVDGGRSYNEQFF. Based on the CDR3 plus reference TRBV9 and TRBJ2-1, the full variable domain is DSGVTQTPKHLITATGQRVTLRCSPRSGDLSVYWYQQSLDQGLQFLIQYYNGEERAKGNILERFSAQQFPDLHSELNLSSLELGDSALYFCASSVDGGRSYNEQFFGPGTRLTVL.

The CDR3 nucleotides are TGTGCCAGCAGCTTCGGAGGTTATGGTGCCCAGCATTTT. It codes for CASSFGGYGAQHF. V usage is TRBV7-2 and J usage is TRBJ1-5, with unresolved D. This CDR3 spans 13 amino acids. The germline V gene encodes CDR1 SGHTA and CDR2 FQGNSA. V was clipped by 3 bases and J by 11 bases, with 14 bases between them.

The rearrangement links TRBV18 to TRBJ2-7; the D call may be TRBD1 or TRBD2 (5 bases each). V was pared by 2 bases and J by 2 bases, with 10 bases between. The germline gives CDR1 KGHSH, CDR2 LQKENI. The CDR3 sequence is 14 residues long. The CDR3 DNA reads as TGTGCCAGCTCACCAGGGACGTCCCCCTACGAGCAGTACTTC. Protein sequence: CASSPGTSPYEQYF.

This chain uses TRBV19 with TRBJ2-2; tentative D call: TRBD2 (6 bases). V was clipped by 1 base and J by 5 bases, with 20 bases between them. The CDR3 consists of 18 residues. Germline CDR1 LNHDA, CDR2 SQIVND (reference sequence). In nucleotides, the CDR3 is TGTGCCAGTAGTATAGGCCCCGAGGCGGGGAGTAAGACCGGGGAGCTGTTTTTT. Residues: CASSIGPEAGSKTGELFF.

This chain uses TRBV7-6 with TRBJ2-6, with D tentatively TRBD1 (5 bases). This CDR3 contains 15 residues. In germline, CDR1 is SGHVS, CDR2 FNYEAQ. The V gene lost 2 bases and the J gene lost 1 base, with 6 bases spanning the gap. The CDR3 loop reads CASSLSGSGANVLTF. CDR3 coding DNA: TGTGCCAGCAGCTTATCAGGGTCTGGGGCCAACGTCCTGACTTTC.

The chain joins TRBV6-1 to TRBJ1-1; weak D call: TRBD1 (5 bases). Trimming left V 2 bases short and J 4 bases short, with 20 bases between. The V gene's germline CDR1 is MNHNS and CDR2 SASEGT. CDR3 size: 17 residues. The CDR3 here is CASSERGEGVGFTEAFF. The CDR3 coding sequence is TGTGCCAGCAGTGAACGGGGGGAGGGTGTTGGCTTCACTGAAGCTTTCTTT.

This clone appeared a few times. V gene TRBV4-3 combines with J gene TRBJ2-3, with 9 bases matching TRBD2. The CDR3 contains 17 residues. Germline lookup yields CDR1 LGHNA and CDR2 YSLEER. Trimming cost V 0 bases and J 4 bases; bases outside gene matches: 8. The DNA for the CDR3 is TGCGCCAGCAGCCAAGAATTGGGCGGGGGGGCGTCAGATACGCAGTATTTT. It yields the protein CASSQELGGGASDTQYF.

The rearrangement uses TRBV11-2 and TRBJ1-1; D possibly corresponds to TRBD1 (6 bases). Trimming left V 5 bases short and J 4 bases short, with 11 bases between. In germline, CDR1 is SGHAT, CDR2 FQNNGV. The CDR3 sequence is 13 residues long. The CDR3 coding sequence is TGTGCCAGCAGCCCCACCAGGGGCACTGAAGCTTTCTTT. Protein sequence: CASSPTRGTEAFF.

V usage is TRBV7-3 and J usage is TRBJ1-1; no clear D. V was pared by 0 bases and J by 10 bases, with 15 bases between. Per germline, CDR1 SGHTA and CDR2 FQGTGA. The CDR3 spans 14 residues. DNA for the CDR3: TGTGCCAGCAGCTTAACGGAGGGTTCCTCCCGAGCTTTCTTT. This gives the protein CASSLTEGSSRAFF.

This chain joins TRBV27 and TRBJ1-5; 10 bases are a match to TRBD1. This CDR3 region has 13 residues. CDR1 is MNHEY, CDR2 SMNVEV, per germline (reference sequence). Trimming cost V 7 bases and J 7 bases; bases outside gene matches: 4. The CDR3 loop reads CASTRQGAQPQHF. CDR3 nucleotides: TGTGCCAGCACAAGACAGGGGGCCCAGCCCCAGCATTTT.

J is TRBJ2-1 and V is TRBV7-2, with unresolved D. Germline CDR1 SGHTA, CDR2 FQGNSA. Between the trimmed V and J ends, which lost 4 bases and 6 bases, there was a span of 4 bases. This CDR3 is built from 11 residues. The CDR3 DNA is TGTGCCAGCAGCTCCCGCAATGAGCAGTTCTTC. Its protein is CASSSRNEQFF.

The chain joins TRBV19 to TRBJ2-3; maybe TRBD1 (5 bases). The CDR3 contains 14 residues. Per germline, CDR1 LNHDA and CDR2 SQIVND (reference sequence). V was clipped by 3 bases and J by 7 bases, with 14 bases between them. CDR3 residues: CASSIARGLNTQYF. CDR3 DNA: TGTGCCAGTAGTATTGCTAGGGGTCTCAATACGCAGTATTTT.

CDR3 in DNA: TGTGCCAGCAGCTTAGTAGCGGGGGCCACCGGGGAGCTGTTTTTT. It yields the protein CASSLVAGATGELFF. This rearrangement joins TRBV7-6 to TRBJ2-2; 9 bases line up with TRBD2. Germline V gene lookup returns CDR1 SGHVS and CDR2 FNYEAQ. This CDR3 has 15 residues. Germline trimming cut 1 base from V and 4 bases from J; bases unmatched to any gene: 1.

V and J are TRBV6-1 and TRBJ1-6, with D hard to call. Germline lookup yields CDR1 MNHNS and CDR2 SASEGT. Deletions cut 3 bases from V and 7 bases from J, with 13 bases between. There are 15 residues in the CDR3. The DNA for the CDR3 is TGTGCCAGCAGTGACCAGGACTTAGGGAATTCACCCCTCCACTTT. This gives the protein CASSDQDLGNSPLHF.